This T cell receptor beta chain was retrieved from a study of Graves' ophthalmopathy and Graves' hyperthyroidism. Study results and limitations: The majority of expanded thyroid clonotypes above 0.001 frequency also occurred in blood.

CDR1 and CDR2 from the germline V gene are SGHRS and YFSETQ. This CDR3 contains 14 residues. Trimming removed 2 bases from V and 5 bases from J, with 13 bases in between. With regard to this clonotype: Its antigen remains unknown.

The sequenced template was RNA, covering the TCR beta CDR3 region. A first-round RT-PCR used HTBI primers, followed by a second-round multiplex PCR. TCRdb recomputed calls from the multiplex PCR reads with MiXCR, one row per CDR3 protein. The data hold just over 400,000 distinct CDR3 sequences, with about 21% observed a single time. Hyperthyroidism was considered stable when no ophthalmopathy appeared within 18 months of follow-up. PBMCs had their origin in fresh peripheral blood (approximately 9.7 ml). Input material: peripheral blood. The J gene is TRBJ2-5, the V gene TRBV5-1, with D uncertain. This receptor was obtained from a woman between 18 and 29 years old with stable Graves' hyperthyroidism. In DNA, the CDR3 is TGCGCCAGCAGCTTTGGGCGTATACCGGAGACCCAGTACTTC. Translated, it gives CASSFGRIPETQYF. Drawing the rest from reference TRBV5-1 and TRBJ2-5, the complete variable domain is KAGVTQTPRYLIKTRGQQVTLSCSPISGHRSVSWYQQTPGQGLQFLFEYFSETQRNKGNFPGRFSGRQFSNSRSEMNVSTLELGDSALYLCASSFGRIPETQYFGPGTRLLVL.